The 30 T cell receptor beta chains presented below share a single source sample, sequenced in a study of sequential checkpoint blockade in melanoma. The sample's treatment: randomized to nivolumab then ipilimumab (arm A) or the reverse (arm B). The assay was immunoSEQ multiplex PCR, and TCRdb's table has in-frame clones only and misses some. The sample consists of about 40,000 clones, 70% to 90% of them appearing once. Sequenced material: CD8+ T cells sorted from blood (inferred from file names), taken from a patient given nivolumab and ipilimumab in sequence. Receptors were obtained from a human donor with melanoma.

The rearrangement uses TRBV6-1 and TRBJ2-7; weak D call: TRBD2 (7 bases). This CDR3 spans 17 amino acids. CDR1 and CDR2 from the germline V gene are MNHNS and SASEGT. The V end lost 1 base, the J end lost 0 bases, and 16 bases lay between the germline ends. The DNA for the CDR3 is TGTGCCAGCAGTGAAGGAGGGGGTGGGAGGGTCTCCTACGAGCAGTACGTC. This translates into CASSEGGGGRVSYEQYV.

The chain uses TRBV19 and TRBJ1-5; TRBD1 might be the D (6 bases). Trimming stripped 4 bases from V and 1 base from J, with 11 bases between. The CDR3 totals 15 residues. The germline gives CDR1 LNHDA, CDR2 SQIVND (reference sequence). The CDR3 nucleotides read TGTGCCAGTAGTACCGGGACACGGAGCAATCAGCCCCAGCATTTT. This codes for CASSTGTRSNQPQHF.

V usage is TRBV27 and J usage is TRBJ2-4, with 7 bases identical to TRBD2. The CDR3 loop spans 15 amino acids. V gave up 4 bases and J gave up 1 base; unmatched junction bases: 4. CDR1 is MNHEY and CDR2 is SMNVEV in the germline V gene (reference sequence). The CDR3 DNA reads as TGTGCCAGCAGTTGGGGGGGTTCTGCCAAAAACATTCAGTACTTC. Protein sequence: CASSWGGSAKNIQYF.

This clone showed up just once. The chain employs TRBV13 and TRBJ2-2; TRBD2 matches 11 bases. Germline CDR1 is PRHDT and CDR2 is FYEKMQ (reference sequence). J lost 7 bases, V lost 6 bases, and 10 bases had no gene match. The CDR3 runs to 16 residues. The DNA of the CDR3 is TGTGCCAGCAGATTTGGACTAGCGGGTCGTCTCGGGGAGCTGTTTTTT. It encodes CASRFGLAGRLGELFF. The entire variable domain, with the rest obtained from reference TRBV13 and TRBJ2-2, is as follows: AAGVIQSPRHLIKEKRETATLKCYPIPRHDTVYWYQQGPGQDPQFLISFYEKMQSDKGSIPDRFSAQQFSDYHSELNMSSLELGDSALYFCASRFGLAGRLGELFFGEGSRLTVL.

The V call is TRBV29-1, the J call TRBJ2-5; 8 bases line up with TRBD2. Losses at the gene ends were 4 bases for V and 5 bases for J; bases not matched to a gene: 6. The CDR3 runs to 13 residues. Germline assignment: CDR1 SQVTM and CDR2 ANQGSEA. The CDR3 DNA sequence: TGCAGCGTTGTTGACGGGAGGGGTGAGACCCAGTACTTC. It specifies CSVVDGRGETQYF. The whole variable domain, remainder taken from reference TRBV29-1 and TRBJ2-5, is SAVISQKPSRDICQRGTSLTIQCQVDSQVTMMFWYRQQPGQSLTLIATANQGSEATYESGFVIDKFPISRPNLTFSTLTVSNMSPEDSSIYLCSVVDGRGETQYFGPGTRLLVL.

The V and J genes are TRBV27 and TRBJ2-7; TRBD1 is a possible D gene (8 bases). In germline, CDR1 is MNHEY, CDR2 SMNVEV (reference sequence). The CDR3 sequence is 14 residues long. The V and J ends lost 3 bases and 7 bases respectively, with 16 bases between them. In DNA, the CDR3 is TGTGCCAGCAGTTTTGCAGGGGGCGGGGGTGAGCAGTACTTC. This sequence encodes CASSFAGGGGEQYF.

This clone has a single count. The chain couples TRBV30 to TRBJ1-2; TRBD1 matches at 8 bases. This CDR3 contains 14 residues. V dropped 5 bases and J dropped 4; count of bases not matched to a gene: 9. Germline CDR1 reads GTSNPN; CDR2 reads SVGIG (reference sequence). The CDR3 is CAWENQGAVYGYTF. The CDR3 region has the DNA TGTGCCTGGGAAAACCAGGGGGCCGTCTATGGCTACACCTTC.

In its sample, this clone was seen once. This sequence joins TRBV6-5 and TRBJ2-7; D is possibly TRBD1 (6 bases). The ends were cut back, 5 bases at V and 0 bases at J, with 14 bases in the middle. The germline gives CDR1 MNHEY, CDR2 SVGAGI. The CDR3 is 15 residues long. The CDR3 spells CASSPTGPSSYEQYV. In DNA, the CDR3 is TGTGCCAGCAGTCCTACAGGGCCGAGCTCCTACGAGCAGTACGTC.

In this sample, this clone turned up once. CDR3 coding DNA: TGTGCCAGCAGCGCACAGGGGGCAGGGCAGCCCCAGCATTTT. Translated, it gives CASSAQGAGQPQHF. The chain recombines TRBV9 with TRBJ1-5; 9 bases agree with TRBD1. Unmatched junction bases numbered 5, after V lost 3 bases and J lost 7 bases. Germline V gene lookup returns CDR1 SGDLS and CDR2 YYNGEE. There are 14 residues in the CDR3.

This chain uses TRBV12-5 with TRBJ2-7; 9 bases line up with TRBD1. The length of the CDR3 is 17 residues. With V trimmed by 0 bases and J by 2 bases, 8 bases remained unmatched. Germline-derived CDR1 and CDR2 are LGHNT and FRNRAP. This chain's CDR3 is CASGLVVKTGGPYEQYV. CDR3 coding DNA: TGTGCTAGTGGTTTGGTAGTGAAGACAGGGGGGCCCTACGAGCAGTACGTC.

The chain couples TRBV27 to TRBJ2-3; TRBD1 agrees at 7 bases. Trimming removed 5 bases from V and 0 bases from J; junction bases left unmatched: 8. CDR1 and CDR2 from the germline V gene are MNHEY and SMNVEV (reference sequence). This CDR3 has 16 amino acids. The CDR3 coding sequence is TGTGCCAGCAGTACCCGACAGGGACCTAGCACAGATACGCAGTATTTT. Translating it yields CASSTRQGPSTDTQYF.

This rearrangement joins TRBV15 to TRBJ2-2, with D possibly being TRBD1 (6 bases). This CDR3 is built from 15 residues. Germline CDR1 reads LNHNV; CDR2 reads YYDKDF (reference sequence). The V end lost 0 bases, the J end lost 3 bases, and 8 bases lay between the germline ends. The CDR3 DNA reads TGTGCCACCAGCAGAGAGGGGGCGGACACCGGGGAGCTGTTTTTT. It translates to CATSREGADTGELFF.

The genes are TRBV19 and TRBJ1-1; unclear D gene. The CDR3 spans 14 residues. Per germline, CDR1 LNHDA and CDR2 SQIVND (reference sequence). Trimming left V 7 bases short and J 5 bases short, with 17 bases between. The CDR3 spells CASTPNPGVTEAFF. For the CDR3, the DNA is TGTGCCAGTACCCCCAATCCCGGGGTGACTGAAGCTTTCTTT.

The chain recombines TRBV19 with TRBJ2-1, with 8 bases matching TRBD2. The CDR3 spans 12 residues. Germline trimming cut 9 bases from V and 6 bases from J; bases unmatched to any gene: 4. Germline V gene sequence: CDR1 LNHDA, CDR2 SQIVND (reference sequence). The CDR3 nucleotides are TGTGCCAGCCGGGAGGGTGGCAATGAGCAGTTCTTC. Protein product: CASREGGNEQFF.

The chain is built from TRBV27 and TRBJ2-3; 7 positions agree with TRBD2. J lost 3 bases, V lost 5 bases, and 8 bases had no gene match. This CDR3 spans 15 amino acids. Germline CDR1 reads MNHEY; CDR2 reads SMNVEV (reference sequence). CDR3 sequence reads: CASSIAGVWTDTQYF. Written as DNA, the CDR3 is TGTGCCAGCAGTATCGCGGGAGTTTGGACAGATACGCAGTATTTT.

This clone is judged medium-sized. The rearrangement uses TRBV19 and TRBJ1-2, with D possibly matching TRBD1 (5 bases). The CDR3 runs to 14 residues. The ends were cut back, 2 bases at V and 3 bases at J, with 10 bases in the middle. Germline-derived CDR1 and CDR2 are LNHDA and SQIVND (reference sequence). The CDR3 DNA sequence: TGTGCCAGTAGTATAAGACAGAGCTACTATGGCTACACCTTC. It translates to CASSIRQSYYGYTF.

V usage is TRBV12-5 and J usage is TRBJ1-1; D remains ambiguous. The CDR3 loop spans 14 amino acids. Germline CDR1 and CDR2: LGHNT and FRNRAP. V was clipped by 2 bases and J by 3 bases, with 10 bases between them. DNA of the CDR3: TGTGCTAGTGGTTTGAACGGAGGGTACACTGAAGCTTTCTTT. Protein: CASGLNGGYTEAFF.

The V gene is TRBV27, the J gene TRBJ2-1; 13 nucleotides line up with TRBD2. V dropped 5 bases and J dropped 9; count of bases not matched to a gene: 10. Germline V lookup: CDR1 MNHEY, CDR2 SMNVEV (reference sequence). The CDR3 runs 16 residues. CDR3 sequence: CASSRWGLAGRGEQFF. The CDR3 region has the DNA TGTGCCAGCAGTCGGTGGGGACTAGCGGGAAGAGGTGAGCAGTTCTTC.

This chain uses TRBV9 with TRBJ2-1; TRBD1 matches 7 bases. V gave up 0 bases and J gave up 8 bases; unmatched junction bases: 11. The length of the CDR3 is 16 residues. Per germline, CDR1 SGDLS and CDR2 YYNGEE. The CDR3 is CASSVEGTALDDEQFF. Written as DNA, the CDR3 is TGTGCCAGCAGCGTAGAAGGGACAGCTCTCGACGATGAGCAGTTCTTC.

V and J are TRBV19 and TRBJ1-2; 10 bases align to TRBD1. Germline-derived CDR1 and CDR2 are LNHDA and SQIVND (reference sequence). The CDR3 is 12 amino acids. In nucleotides, the CDR3 is TGTGCAGCAGACAGGGGGCGCGATGGCTACACCTTC. This translates into CAADRGRDGYTF.

V and J are TRBV9 and TRBJ2-1, with 13 bases that match TRBD2. The germline V gene encodes CDR1 SGDLS and CDR2 YYNGEE. The junction had 9 bases not matched to a gene; V was cut back by 4 bases and J by 8 bases. This CDR3 region has 16 residues. The CDR3 sequence: CASSPRTSGRSYEQFF. The CDR3 bases are TGTGCCAGCAGCCCCCGGACTAGCGGGAGAAGTTATGAGCAGTTCTTC.

Of note for this clone: A read error may produce the germline difference seen at one junction end. The V gene is TRBV9, the J gene TRBJ2-1; possible D gene TRBD2, 5 bases. CDR1 is SGDLS, CDR2 YYNGEE, per germline. The CDR3 has 15 amino acids. The CDR3 coding sequence is TGTGCCGGCAGCGTAAGAGGCGGGCCCAACAATGAGCAGTTCTTC. Amino acid sequence: CAGSVRGGPNNEQFF.

The CDR3: CASSLSGLDMLIPRDPYEQYF. The CDR3 DNA sequence: TGTGCCAGCAGTTTATCGGGATTAGACATGTTAATCCCCCGGGATCCCTACGAGCAGTACTTC. The chain combines TRBV27 with TRBJ2-7; a possible D gene is TRBD2 (5 bases). Germline values: CDR1 MNHEY, CDR2 SMNVEV (reference sequence). CDR3 length equals 21 residues. The ends were cut back, 0 bases at V and 2 bases at J, with 29 bases in the middle.

This clone was detected only a few times. The DNA of the CDR3 is TGTGCCAGCAGCTCGGATGTACGGGGAACTGAAGCTTTCTTT. This gives the protein CASSSDVRGTEAFF. J is TRBJ1-1 and V is TRBV11-2, with D hard to call. Germline V gives CDR1 SGHAT, CDR2 FQNNGV. The CDR3 runs to 14 residues. V gave up 4 bases and J gave up 5 bases, with 14 bases separating them.

The rearrangement links TRBV6-1 to TRBJ2-1; 8 bases align to TRBD2. From germline, CDR1 is MNHNS and CDR2 SASEGT. The CDR3 consists of 16 residues. The V segment lost 1 base and the J segment 5 bases; nucleotides outside the gene matches: 7. The CDR3 sequence: CASSEGRGRLNNEQFF. CDR3 bases: TGTGCCAGCAGTGAAGGCCGCGGGAGGCTTAACAATGAGCAGTTCTTC.

The CDR3 region has the DNA TGTGCCAGCACGACGGGGGCCGGGGAGCTGTTTTTT. Protein sequence: CASTTGAGELFF. The chain carries TRBV27 and TRBJ2-2; D possibly corresponds to TRBD2 (6 bases). This CDR3 has 12 residues. The V gene's germline CDR1 is MNHEY and CDR2 SMNVEV (reference sequence). V was cut by 7 bases and J by 6 bases, with 9 bases left in between.

This clone was counted a single time. The chain uses TRBV7-6 and TRBJ2-7, with 10 positions matching TRBD2. After removal of 5 bases from V and 2 bases from J, the junction contained 6 bases not matched to a gene. CDR1 and CDR2 (germline): SGHVS, FNYEAQ. The CDR3 has 15 residues. The CDR3 DNA reads TGTGCCAGCAGCCCTCACCTAGCGGGGGCCTACGAGCAGTACTTC. Translating gives CASSPHLAGAYEQYF.

V and J are TRBV5-4 and TRBJ1-2; 7 positions agree with TRBD1. The V gene end was trimmed by 2 bases and the J gene end by 4 bases; junction bases not matched to a gene: 11. Germline loops: CDR1 SGHNT, CDR2 YYREEE (reference sequence). This CDR3 spans 16 amino acids. CDR3 region: CASSFQGGALSYGYTF. The CDR3 region has the DNA TGTGCCAGCAGCTTTCAAGGGGGCGCTTTATCCTATGGCTACACCTTC.

This clone was recorded a few times. The CDR3 here is CASSLLQGAYHEQFF. CDR3 sequence (DNA): TGTGCCAGCAGTTTATTACAGGGGGCGTACCATGAGCAGTTCTTC. The chain combines TRBV27 with TRBJ2-1; 9 bases fit TRBD1. V lost 1 base and J lost 8; bases outside the gene matches: 6. The CDR3 has 15 residues. CDR1 is MNHEY, CDR2 SMNVEV, per germline (reference sequence).

The chain uses TRBV19 and TRBJ1-2, with 12 bases that match TRBD1. CDR3 length: 17 amino acids. V trimming: 5 bases; J trimming: 8 bases; junction bases outside the gene matches: 15. The germline V gene has CDR1 LNHDA and CDR2 SQIVND (reference sequence). This chain's CDR3 is CASSPTGQGATPNGYTF. In nucleotides, the CDR3 is TGTGCCAGTAGTCCTACGGGACAGGGGGCGACGCCTAACGGCTACACCTTC.